This T cell receptor beta chain was recovered during a study of sequential checkpoint blockade in melanoma. As for the study in general: Both treatment sequences were followed by maintenance nivolumab.

The CDR3 is 15 residues long. Germline loops: CDR1 MDHEN, CDR2 SYDVKM. V shed 2 bases, J shed 2 bases, and the junction held 1 base outside the gene matches. The data were produced by immunoSEQ multiplex PCR, yet TCRdb's version contains in-frame clones alone and is incomplete. The sample includes about 28,000 clones, around 90% of them seen just once. This sample's treatment: randomized to nivolumab then ipilimumab (arm A) or the reverse (arm B). None of the patients previously received DNA-damaging chemotherapy. Live CD3+CD8+ CD19− CD56− cells were sorted from PBMCs. Source: CD8+ T cells sorted from blood (inferred from file names), taken from a patient given nivolumab and ipilimumab in sequence. The sequence came from a human donor with melanoma. This sequence joins TRBV28 and TRBJ2-1; 9 bases fit TRBD2. In DNA, the CDR3 is TGTGCCAGCAGTTTACTAGCGGGAACCTACAATGAGCAGTTCTTC. Translating gives CASSLLAGTYNEQFF.